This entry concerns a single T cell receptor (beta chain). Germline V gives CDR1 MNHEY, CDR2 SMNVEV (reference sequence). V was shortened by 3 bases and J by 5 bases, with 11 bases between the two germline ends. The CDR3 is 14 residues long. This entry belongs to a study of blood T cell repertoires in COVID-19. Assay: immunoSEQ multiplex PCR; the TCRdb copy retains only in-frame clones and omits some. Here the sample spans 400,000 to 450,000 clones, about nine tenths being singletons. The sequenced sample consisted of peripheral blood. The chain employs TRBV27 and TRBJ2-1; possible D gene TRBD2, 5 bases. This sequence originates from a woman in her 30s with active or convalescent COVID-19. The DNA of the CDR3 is TGTGCCAGCAGTTTGGTCGAGGGAAACAATGAGCAGTTCTTC. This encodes CASSLVEGNNEQFF.